Presented here are 20 T cell receptor beta chains from one specimen sequenced in a study of T cell changes during pregnancy in multiple sclerosis. Sequencing used immunoSEQ multiplex PCR; TCRdb keeps in-frame clones, though not all of them. The sample holds tens of thousands of clones, roughly 89% seen once. The sequencing here drew on peripheral blood, taken in the third trimester of pregnancy. Every receptor here comes from a female donor in good health, enrolled as a control in a pregnancy study.

The J gene is TRBJ1-1, the V gene TRBV5-1; D gene ambiguous. Per the germline V gene, CDR1 is SGHRS and CDR2 is YFSETQ. This CDR3 spans 14 amino acids. The V end was cut by 0 bases, the J end by 2 bases, with 8 bases between. The CDR3 here is CASSLAMYNTEAFF. Here the CDR3 DNA reads TGCGCCAGCAGCTTGGCTATGTATAACACTGAAGCTTTCTTT.

V and J are TRBV27 and TRBJ2-7, with TRBD1 matching 7 bases. The J segment lost 6 bases and the V segment lost 1 base, leaving 3 bases of the junction unmatched. Germline V gene lookup returns CDR1 MNHEY and CDR2 SMNVEV (reference sequence). The CDR3 length is 13 residues. The CDR3, as DNA: TGTGCCAGCAGTTTATACAGGGGTGGCGAGCAGTACTTC. Its translation is CASSLYRGGEQYF.

This chain's CDR3 is CASSFRLAGGTDTQYF. In DNA, the CDR3 is TGTGCCAGCAGCTTTCGACTAGCGGGGGGAACAGATACGCAGTATTTT. The chain is built from TRBV5-5 and TRBJ2-3; TRBD2 agrees at 13 bases. V was pared by 2 bases and J by 3 bases, with 3 bases of the junction left unmatched. CDR1 SGHKS and CDR2 YYEKEE come from the germline V gene (reference sequence). This CDR3 contains 16 residues.

This sequence joins TRBV5-4 and TRBJ2-1; D is undetermined. Germline assignment: CDR1 SGHNT and CDR2 YYREEE (reference sequence). The CDR3 consists of 15 residues. The V gene lost 3 bases and the J gene lost 6 bases, with 16 bases spanning the gap. The CDR3 region is CASSSPRSLVNEQFF. The CDR3 DNA follows: TGTGCCAGCAGCTCCCCACGGAGTTTAGTCAATGAGCAGTTCTTC.

This clone was counted a single time. The chain joins TRBV9 to TRBJ2-7; maybe TRBD2 (5 bases). Germline CDR1 SGDLS, CDR2 YYNGEE. The ends were cut back, 2 bases at V and 1 base at J, with 10 bases in the middle. The CDR3 runs 14 residues. The CDR3 region has the DNA TGTGCCAGCAGCGTTCTCGGGAATTCCTACGAGCAGTACTTC. Its protein is CASSVLGNSYEQYF. Together with reference TRBV9 and TRBJ2-7, the CDR3 gives the full variable domain: DSGVTQTPKHLITATGQRVTLRCSPRSGDLSVYWYQQSLDQGLQFLIQYYNGEERAKGNILERFSAQQFPDLHSELNLSSLELGDSALYFCASSVLGNSYEQYFGPGTRLTVT.

V gene TRBV7-9 combines with J gene TRBJ1-1, with 8 bases aligning to TRBD1. The CDR3 has 15 amino acids. J lost 0 bases, V lost 5 bases, and 5 bases had no gene match. The germline V gene has CDR1 SEHNR and CDR2 FQNEAQ (reference sequence). The CDR3 protein is CASSPTQGVNTEAFF. CDR3 sequence (DNA): TGTGCCAGCAGCCCAACACAGGGGGTGAACACTGAAGCTTTCTTT.

V and J are TRBV11-2 and TRBJ2-2; TRBD2 agrees at 8 bases. CDR1 is SGHAT, CDR2 FQNNGV, per germline. V lost 3 bases and J lost 0; bases outside the gene matches: 0. The CDR3 sequence is 15 residues long. CDR3 nucleotides: TGTGCCAGCAGCTTGGGACTAGCGAACACCGGGGAGCTGTTTTTT. It is translated as CASSLGLANTGELFF. Together with reference TRBV11-2 and TRBJ2-2, the CDR3 gives the full variable domain: EAGVAQSPRYKIIEKRQSVAFWCNPISGHATLYWYQQILGQGPKLLIQFQNNGVVDDSQLPKDRFSAERLKGVDSTLKIQPAKLEDSAVYLCASSLGLANTGELFFGEGSRLTVL.

This clone was observed a single time. The genes are TRBV9 and TRBJ1-3, with TRBD1 identical over 9 bases. J gave up 0 bases and V 0 bases, and 7 bases lay outside the gene matches. In germline, CDR1 is SGDLS, CDR2 YYNGEE. CDR3 size: 18 residues. The CDR3 protein is CASSVAGTGIYSGNTIYF. CDR3 DNA: TGTGCCAGCAGCGTAGCCGGGACAGGGATCTACTCTGGAAACACCATATATTTT.

V gene TRBV15 combines with J gene TRBJ1-6; 8 bases line up with TRBD1. The CDR3 loop spans 15 amino acids. Germline V gives CDR1 LNHNV, CDR2 YYDKDF (reference sequence). V dropped 5 bases and J dropped 9; count of bases not matched to a gene: 9. CDR3 in amino acids: CATSGRQGSGSPLHF. CDR3 in DNA: TGTGCCACCAGCGGTAGACAGGGGTCGGGTTCACCCCTCCACTTT.

The gene calls are TRBV28 and TRBJ1-1, with TRBD1 matching 9 bases. CDR1 and CDR2 (germline): MDHEN, SYDVKM. This CDR3 is built from 14 residues. After removal of 6 bases from V and 4 bases from J, the junction contained 6 bases not matched to a gene. The CDR3 loop is CASRRTGEVTEAFF. The CDR3 DNA reads as TGTGCCAGCAGAAGGACAGGGGAGGTCACTGAAGCTTTCTTT.

This chain links TRBV5-1 with TRBJ1-4; 9 nucleotides agree with TRBD1. The CDR3 length is 14 residues. Germline assignment: CDR1 SGHRS and CDR2 YFSETQ. J was trimmed by 7 bases and V by 4 bases; bases with no gene match: 5. The CDR3 DNA reads TGCGCCAGCAGCCCCGGGACAGGGTTTGAAAAACTGTTTTTT. It translates to CASSPGTGFEKLFF. The full variable domain, rest sourced from reference TRBV5-1 and TRBJ1-4, is KAGVTQTPRYLIKTRGQQVTLSCSPISGHRSVSWYQQTPGQGLQFLFEYFSETQRNKGNFPGRFSGRQFSNSRSEMNVSTLELGDSALYLCASSPGTGFEKLFFGSGTQLSVL.

This chain links TRBV11-2 with TRBJ2-7; 8 nucleotides line up with TRBD1. The CDR3 loop spans 15 amino acids. Trimming at V came to 2 bases and at J to 3 bases, leaving 6 bases not matched to a gene. Germline-derived CDR1 and CDR2 are SGHAT and FQNNGV. The CDR3 nucleotides are TGTGCCAGCAGCTTAAGCAGGGGGCCGGTCTACGAGCAGTACTTC. Translating gives CASSLSRGPVYEQYF.

CDR3 nucleotide sequence: TGTGCCAGCAGCCTACAAAGCGGTCCCAGCTACGAGCAGTACTTC. It is translated as CASSLQSGPSYEQYF. V usage is TRBV4-2 and J usage is TRBJ2-7, with a possible D match to TRBD2 (5 bases). Germline V gene sequence: CDR1 LGHNA, CDR2 YNFKEQ. This CDR3 spans 15 amino acids. Trimming took off 4 bases at V and 3 bases at J, with 16 bases between the two ends.

The table lists this clone with a count of one. The gene calls are TRBV29-1 and TRBJ2-3; 9 bases match TRBD2. Germline loops: CDR1 SQVTM, CDR2 ANQGSEA. The CDR3 spans 12 residues. Losses at the gene ends were 6 bases for V and 4 bases for J; bases not matched to a gene: 2. Written as DNA, the CDR3 is TGCAGCGTGCGGGAGGGCCCAGATACGCAGTATTTT. This encodes CSVREGPDTQYF.

This clone was picked up one time. This rearrangement joins TRBV16 to TRBJ1-5; possible D gene TRBD1, 6 bases. V lost 1 base to trimming and J lost 3 bases, with 10 bases between them. Germline values: CDR1 KGHSY, CDR2 FQNENV. The CDR3 consists of 15 residues. CDR3 coding DNA: TGTGCCAGCAGCCAATATGGACAGCTCAATCAGCCCCAGCATTTT. Its protein is CASSQYGQLNQPQHF. The whole variable domain, filled in from reference TRBV16 and TRBJ1-5, reads GEEVAQTPKHLVRGEGQKAKLYCAPIKGHSYVFWYQQVLKNEFKFLISFQNENVFDETGMPKERFSAKCLPNSPCSLEIQATKLEDSAVYFCASSQYGQLNQPQHFGDGTRLSIL.

The chain is built from TRBV30 and TRBJ2-1, with D perhaps matching TRBD2 (6 bases). The CDR3 loop spans 13 amino acids. Germline assignment: CDR1 GTSNPN and CDR2 SVGIG (reference sequence). V lost 4 bases and J lost 5, with 12 bases in between. The CDR3 nucleotides read TGTGCCTGGATACGGGACTGGGACAATGAGCAGTTCTTC. Amino acid sequence: CAWIRDWDNEQFF.

The V call is TRBV5-5, the J call TRBJ2-3; a possible D gene is TRBD2 (6 bases). V dropped 4 bases and J dropped 5 bases, with 20 bases sitting between them. This CDR3 comprises 16 residues. The V gene's germline CDR1 is SGHKS and CDR2 YYEKEE (reference sequence). DNA of the CDR3: TGTGCCAGCAGCCCGAAGACTTCCCCGGGGGTAGATACGCAGTATTTT. Translating gives CASSPKTSPGVDTQYF.

The chain links TRBV9 to TRBJ1-2, with D tentatively TRBD1 (6 bases). The V end was cut by 0 bases, the J end by 3 bases, with 9 bases between. Germline V CDR1 and CDR2: SGDLS, YYNGEE. This CDR3 spans 14 amino acids. The CDR3 loop is CASSVVAGDYGYTF. The CDR3 region has the DNA TGTGCCAGCAGCGTAGTCGCAGGGGACTATGGCTACACCTTC.

This clone was recorded once. The chain is built from TRBV11-1 and TRBJ2-2; D uncertain. Looked up from germline, CDR1 is SGHAT and CDR2 is FQDESV (reference sequence). The CDR3 spans 12 residues. V was trimmed by 5 bases and J by 2 bases, leaving 3 bases between them. The CDR3 loop reads CASSLNTGELFF. The CDR3 DNA reads as TGTGCCAGCAGCCTAAACACCGGGGAGCTGTTTTTT.

The chain recombines TRBV18 with TRBJ2-1; D not certain. V gave up 2 bases and J gave up 10 bases, with 9 bases separating them. In germline, CDR1 is KGHSH, CDR2 LQKENI. CDR3 length: 12 residues. CDR3 nucleotides: TGTGCCAGCTCACCATTTTCCGAGGAGCAGTTCTTC. Residues: CASSPFSEEQFF.